The 20 T cell receptor beta chains given below trace back to one sample, sequenced in a study of response to subunit inactivated influenza vaccine. TCRdb reprocessed the RT-PCR reads with MiXCR, giving one entry per CDR3 protein. The sample records some 500,000 distinct CDR3 sequences, around 25% being singletons. The source was CD4+ T cells sorted from PBMCs, collected less than 6 days after vaccination. The origin of the receptors is a man between 50 and 59 years old who received an inactivated influenza vaccine.

This clonotype has just a few counts. The V call is TRBV24-1, the J call TRBJ2-1, with TRBD1 matching 10 bases. Germline assignment: CDR1 KGHDR and CDR2 SFDVKD. Germline trimming cut 7 bases from V and 4 bases from J; bases unmatched to any gene: 9. This CDR3 comprises 16 residues. Here the CDR3 reads CATRGRGDRGYNEQFF. The CDR3 region has the DNA TGTGCCACCAGGGGACGGGGGGACAGGGGATACAATGAGCAGTTCTTC.

This clonotype was counted only a few times. The V gene is TRBV20-1, the J gene TRBJ2-2; 7 bases agree with TRBD1. This CDR3 has 14 amino acids. The V and J ends lost 2 bases and 6 bases, in that order; junction bases with no gene match: 6. CDR1 is DFQATT, CDR2 SNEGSKA, per germline (reference sequence). The CDR3 region has the DNA TGCAGTGCTAGACACGGAACAGGGGCCGGGGAGCTGTTTTTT. Translated: CSARHGTGAGELFF.

This clonotype has more than one count but fewer than ten. J is TRBJ2-3 and V is TRBV4-2; D is uncertain. V was shortened by 1 base and J by 2 bases, with 7 bases between the two germline ends. The CDR3 is 14 residues long. The V gene's germline CDR1 is LGHNA and CDR2 YNFKEQ. The CDR3 loop reads CASSQGHDTDTQYF. The CDR3 DNA is TGTGCCAGCAGCCAAGGACACGACACAGATACGCAGTATTTT.

This chain connects TRBV15 to TRBJ1-5, with 12 bases aligning to TRBD1. The CDR3 loop spans 16 amino acids. V lost 0 bases, J lost 7 bases, and 4 bases stayed unmatched. Per germline, CDR1 LNHNV and CDR2 YYDKDF (reference sequence). The CDR3 loop reads CATSRDGTGGGQPQHF. In DNA form, the CDR3 reads TGTGCCACCAGCAGAGATGGGACAGGGGGCGGGCAGCCCCAGCATTTT.

V and J are TRBV12-3 or TRBV12-4 and TRBJ2-7; D possibly uses TRBD1 or TRBD2 (5 bases each). The CDR3 has 14 amino acids. V gave up 7 bases and J gave up 0 bases, with 13 bases separating them. CDR3 nucleotide sequence: TGTGCCAGCACCCCCAGTGGGGGCTCCTACGAGCAGTACTTC. Translated, it gives CASTPSGGSYEQYF.

This chain connects TRBV6-1 to TRBJ1-1; D remains unclear. This CDR3 is 15 amino acids long. The germline CDR1 and CDR2 sequences are MNHNS and SASEGT. Trimming removed 7 bases from V and 1 base from J, with 16 bases in between. The CDR3 DNA follows: TGTGCCAGCATCCTTGGAAAGGGCAGGAACACTGAAGCTTTCTTT. Translation gives CASILGKGRNTEAFF.

This clonotype was seen more than once but under ten times. The chain has TRBV3-1 and TRBJ2-3; TRBD1 might be the D (6 bases). CDR1 LGHDT and CDR2 YNNKEL come from the germline V gene (reference sequence). The CDR3 loop spans 13 amino acids. V lost 5 bases to trimming and J lost 5 bases, with 11 bases between them. The CDR3, as DNA: TGTGCCAGCAGCTTTCAGACAGGAGATACGCAGTATTTT. This sequence encodes CASSFQTGDTQYF.

This clonotype showed up just a few times. The chain uses TRBV7-3 and TRBJ2-3; D ambiguous. CDR1 is SGHTA and CDR2 is FQGTGA in the germline V gene. The V gene lost 1 base and the J gene lost 5 bases, with 7 bases spanning the gap. CDR3 length: 13 residues. CDR3: CASSLSVEDTQYF. The CDR3 region has the DNA TGTGCCAGCAGCTTAAGCGTGGAAGATACGCAGTATTTT.

This chain uses TRBV15 with TRBJ2-1; weak D call: TRBD2 (5 bases). Germline V gives CDR1 LNHNV, CDR2 YYDKDF (reference sequence). The ends were cut back, 0 bases at V and 2 bases at J, with 14 bases in the middle. This CDR3 is 17 amino acids long. CDR3 sequence (DNA): TGTGCCACCAGCAGAGAGGCCCCCGGGCGGGCCTACAATGAGCAGTTCTTC. Translating gives CATSREAPGRAYNEQFF.

This clonotype was observed a few times. J is TRBJ2-7 and V is TRBV7-2, with 11 nucleotides matching TRBD2. The junction had 17 bases not matched to a gene; V was cut back by 6 bases and J by 7 bases. The CDR3 has 17 residues. Germline CDR1 reads SGHTA; CDR2 reads FQGNSA. CDR3 residues: CASRPRSLAGANLEQYF. The DNA for the CDR3 is TGTGCCAGCAGACCCCGATCACTAGCGGGGGCAAACTTGGAGCAGTACTTC.

This chain uses TRBV29-1 with TRBJ2-7; either TRBD1 or TRBD2 may supply D (7 bases each). The V and J ends lost 4 bases and 4 bases respectively, with 11 bases between them. CDR1 and CDR2 from the germline V gene are SQVTM and ANQGSEA. The CDR3 loop spans 12 amino acids. The CDR3: CSVGRGGYEQYF. The CDR3 DNA sequence: TGCAGCGTTGGCAGGGGGGGATACGAGCAGTACTTC.

The J gene is TRBJ2-6, the V gene TRBV20-1; TRBD1 matches at 7 bases. Germline V gene sequence: CDR1 DFQATT, CDR2 SNEGSKA (reference sequence). This CDR3 contains 17 residues. Germline trimming cut 5 bases from V and 0 bases from J; bases unmatched to any gene: 10. CDR3 amino acids: CSARPTGSLSGANVLTF. The CDR3 bases are TGCAGTGCTCGCCCGACAGGGAGTCTCTCTGGGGCCAACGTCCTGACTTTC.

This clonotype has a handful of counts. As DNA, the CDR3 is TGCGCCAGCAGGGGAGGCTCTTATAATGAAAAACTGTTTTTT. It is translated as CASRGGSYNEKLFF. V gene TRBV5-1 combines with J gene TRBJ1-4; the D is unclear. CDR1 and CDR2 from the germline V gene are SGHRS and YFSETQ. The CDR3 sequence is 14 residues long. Trimming pared 5 bases from V and 4 bases from J, leaving 12 bases between.

The rearrangement uses TRBV5-5 and TRBJ2-2; TRBD2 matches at 15 bases. This CDR3 contains 16 residues. V gave up 4 bases and J gave up 6 bases; unmatched junction bases: 4. CDR1 is SGHKS and CDR2 is YYEKEE in the germline V gene (reference sequence). The CDR3 loop reads CASSVGTSGGSGELFF. The DNA of the CDR3 is TGTGCCAGCAGCGTCGGGACTAGCGGGGGGTCCGGGGAGCTGTTTTTT.

The V and J genes are TRBV4-3 and TRBJ1-2; D gene uncertain. The CDR3 extends over 14 amino acids. V lost 2 bases and J lost 3, with 10 bases in between. Germline V lookup: CDR1 LGHNA, CDR2 YSLEER. CDR3 nucleotide sequence: TGCGCCAGCAGCCAACCCGGACGGGACTATGGCTACACCTTC. It translates to CASSQPGRDYGYTF.

In this sample, this clonotype turned up a few times. The gene calls are TRBV3-1 and TRBJ2-1; TRBD2 aligns across 7 bases. The CDR3 runs to 15 residues. Trimming at V came to 4 bases and at J to 7 bases, leaving 10 bases not matched to a gene. The V gene's germline CDR1 is LGHDT and CDR2 YNNKEL (reference sequence). The DNA for the CDR3 is TGTGCCAGCAGCCTACGCGGGAGAAAGAAGAATGAGCAGTTCTTC. Translated: CASSLRGRKKNEQFF.

About this clonotype: A single base separates this from a much larger clone, so it may be a read error. DNA for the CDR3: TGTGCCAGCAGCTTCAGACCCTACGAGCAGTACTTC. Translation gives CASSFRPYEQYF. The genes are TRBV5-6 and TRBJ2-7; the D is unclear. Germline V lookup: CDR1 SGHDT, CDR2 YYEEEE. Between the trimmed V and J ends, which lost 2 bases and 2 bases, there was a span of 5 bases. The CDR3 has 12 residues. Full variable domain (rest looked up from reference TRBV5-6 and TRBJ2-7): DAGVTQSPTHLIKTRGQQVTLRCSPKSGHDTVSWYQQALGQGPQFIFQYYEEEERQRGNFPDRFSGHQFPNYSSELNVNALLLGDSALYLCASSFRPYEQYFGPGTRLTVT.

The rearrangement links TRBV4-1 to TRBJ1-2; 7 bases agree with TRBD1. CDR1 MGHRA and CDR2 YSYEKL come from the germline V gene. Losses at the gene ends were 3 bases for V and 8 bases for J; bases not matched to a gene: 9. The CDR3 totals 14 residues. CDR3 loop: CASSHARDSRGYTF. The CDR3 DNA sequence: TGCGCCAGCAGCCACGCCCGGGACAGTAGGGGCTACACCTTC.

J is TRBJ1-1 and V is TRBV20-1; the match to TRBD1 covers 8 bases. The germline V gene has CDR1 DFQATT and CDR2 SNEGSKA (reference sequence). V lost 8 bases and J lost 1; bases outside the gene matches: 6. This CDR3 region has 13 residues. Here the CDR3 reads CSLGGTGNTEAFF. The CDR3 bases are TGCAGTCTCGGGGGGACAGGGAACACTGAAGCTTTCTTT.

The V call is TRBV4-2, the J call TRBJ2-2, with 9 nucleotides matching TRBD2. The CDR3 extends over 16 amino acids. The J segment lost 5 bases and the V segment lost 2 bases, leaving 6 bases of the junction unmatched. Germline V lookup: CDR1 LGHNA, CDR2 YNFKEQ. In nucleotides, the CDR3 is TGTGCCAGCAGCCAATCCCCACTAGCGGGTACCGGGGAGCTGTTTTTT. This sequence encodes CASSQSPLAGTGELFF.